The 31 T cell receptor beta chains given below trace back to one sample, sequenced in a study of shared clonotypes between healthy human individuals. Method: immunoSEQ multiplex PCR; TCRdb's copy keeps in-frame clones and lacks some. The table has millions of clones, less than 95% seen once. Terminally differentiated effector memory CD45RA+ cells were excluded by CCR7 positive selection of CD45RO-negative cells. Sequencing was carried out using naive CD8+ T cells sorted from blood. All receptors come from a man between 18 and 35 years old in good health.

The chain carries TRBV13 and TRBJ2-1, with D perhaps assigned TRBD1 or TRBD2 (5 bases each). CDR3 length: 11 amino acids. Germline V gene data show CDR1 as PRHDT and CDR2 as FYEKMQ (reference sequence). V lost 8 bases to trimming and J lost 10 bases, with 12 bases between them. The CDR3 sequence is CASGGIGEQFF. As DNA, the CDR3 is TGTGCCAGCGGGGGAATAGGGGAGCAGTTCTTC.

CDR3 in amino acids: CASSPFDETEQYF. CDR3 DNA: TGTGCCAGCAGCCCTTTCGATGAGACCGAGCAGTACTTC. This chain links TRBV9 with TRBJ2-7; D remains ambiguous. From germline, CDR1 is SGDLS and CDR2 YYNGEE. V was shortened by 4 bases and J by 6 bases, with 14 bases between the two germline ends. The CDR3 totals 13 residues.

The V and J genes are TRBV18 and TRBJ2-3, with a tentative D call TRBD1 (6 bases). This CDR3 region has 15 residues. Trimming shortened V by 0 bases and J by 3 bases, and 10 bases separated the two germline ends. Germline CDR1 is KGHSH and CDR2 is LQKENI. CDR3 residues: CASSPPGQGTDTQYF. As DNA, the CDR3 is TGTGCCAGCTCACCACCGGGTCAGGGGACAGATACGCAGTATTTT.

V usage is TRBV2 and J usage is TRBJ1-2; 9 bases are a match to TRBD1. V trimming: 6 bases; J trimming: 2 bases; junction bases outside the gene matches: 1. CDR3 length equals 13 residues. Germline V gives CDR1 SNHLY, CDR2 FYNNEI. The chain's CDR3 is CASRDRGNYGYTF. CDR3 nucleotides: TGTGCCAGCAGGGACAGGGGAAACTATGGCTACACCTTC.

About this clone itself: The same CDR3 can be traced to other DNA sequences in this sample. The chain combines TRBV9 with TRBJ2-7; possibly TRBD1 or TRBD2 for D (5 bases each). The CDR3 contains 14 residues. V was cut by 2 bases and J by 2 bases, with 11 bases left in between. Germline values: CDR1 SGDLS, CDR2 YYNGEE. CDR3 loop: CASSVGAGTYEQYF. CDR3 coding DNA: TGTGCCAGCAGCGTCGGGGCAGGAACCTACGAGCAGTACTTC.

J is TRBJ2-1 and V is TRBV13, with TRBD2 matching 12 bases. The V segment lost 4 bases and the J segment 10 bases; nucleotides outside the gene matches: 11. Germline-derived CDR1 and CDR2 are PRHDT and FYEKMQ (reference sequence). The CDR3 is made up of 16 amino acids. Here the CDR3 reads CASSSPLAGGQGEQFF. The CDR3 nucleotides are TGTGCCAGCAGCTCCCCCCTAGCGGGAGGGCAAGGGGAGCAGTTCTTC.

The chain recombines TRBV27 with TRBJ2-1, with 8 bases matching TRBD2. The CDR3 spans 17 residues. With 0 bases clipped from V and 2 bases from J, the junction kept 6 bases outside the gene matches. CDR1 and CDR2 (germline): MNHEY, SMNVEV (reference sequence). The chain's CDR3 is CASSLSPPGGPYNEQFF. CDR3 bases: TGTGCCAGCAGTTTATCGCCCCCGGGAGGGCCCTACAATGAGCAGTTCTTC.

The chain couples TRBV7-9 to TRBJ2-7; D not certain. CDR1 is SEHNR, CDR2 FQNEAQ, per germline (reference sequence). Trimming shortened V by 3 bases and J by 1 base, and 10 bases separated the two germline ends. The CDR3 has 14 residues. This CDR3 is CASSFRTESYEQYF. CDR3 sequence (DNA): TGTGCCAGCAGCTTCCGGACGGAATCCTACGAGCAGTACTTC.

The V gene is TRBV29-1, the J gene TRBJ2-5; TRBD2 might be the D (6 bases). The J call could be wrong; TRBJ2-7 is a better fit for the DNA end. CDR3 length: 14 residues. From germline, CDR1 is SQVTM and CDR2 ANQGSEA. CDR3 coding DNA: TGCAGCGTTTTGGGGCTAGCGAGAGGATACGAGCAGTACTTC. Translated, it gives CSVLGLARGYEQYF.

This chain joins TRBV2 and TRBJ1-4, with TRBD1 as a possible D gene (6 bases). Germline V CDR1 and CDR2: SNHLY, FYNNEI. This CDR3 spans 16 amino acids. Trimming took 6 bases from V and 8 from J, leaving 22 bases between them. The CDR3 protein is CASRSHLGGREEKLFF. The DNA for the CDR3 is TGTGCCAGCAGATCCCATTTGGGGGGGCGAGAAGAAAAACTGTTTTTT. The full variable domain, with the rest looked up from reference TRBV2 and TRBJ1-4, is EPEVTQTPSHQVTQMGQEVILRCVPISNHLYFYWYRQILGQKVEFLVSFYNNEISEKSEIFDDQFSVERPDGSNFTLKIRSTKLEDSAMYFCASRSHLGGREEKLFFGSGTQLSVL.

In nucleotides, the CDR3 is TGTGCCAGAAGCTTGGCAGAGGCCAGAACCTACGAGCAGTACTTC. Protein sequence: CARSLAEARTYEQYF. This chain joins TRBV5-3 and TRBJ2-7, with no clear D. TRBV5-3 is an ORF, with its function uncertain. This CDR3 has 15 residues. The V gene lost 0 bases and the J gene lost 2 bases, with 12 bases spanning the gap.

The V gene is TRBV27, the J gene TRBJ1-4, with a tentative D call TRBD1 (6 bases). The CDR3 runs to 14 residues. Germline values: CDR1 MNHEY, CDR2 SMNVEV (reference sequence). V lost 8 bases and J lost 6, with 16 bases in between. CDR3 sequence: CASRLGGGHEKLFF. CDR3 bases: TGTGCCAGCCGCTTAGGGGGGGGGCATGAAAAACTGTTTTTT.

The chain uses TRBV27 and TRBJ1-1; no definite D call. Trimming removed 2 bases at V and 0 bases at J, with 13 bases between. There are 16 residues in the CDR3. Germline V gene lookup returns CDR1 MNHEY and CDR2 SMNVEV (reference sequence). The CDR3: CASSLGPQNMNTEAFF. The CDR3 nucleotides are TGTGCCAGCAGTTTAGGTCCCCAGAACATGAACACTGAAGCTTTCTTT.

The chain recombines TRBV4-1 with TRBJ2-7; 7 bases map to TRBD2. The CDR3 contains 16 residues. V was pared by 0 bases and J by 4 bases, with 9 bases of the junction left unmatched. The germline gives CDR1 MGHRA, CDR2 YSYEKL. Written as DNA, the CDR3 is TGCGCCAGCAGCCAAGATTGGGAGGGTTCTTCGTACGAGCAGTACTTC. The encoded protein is CASSQDWEGSSYEQYF.

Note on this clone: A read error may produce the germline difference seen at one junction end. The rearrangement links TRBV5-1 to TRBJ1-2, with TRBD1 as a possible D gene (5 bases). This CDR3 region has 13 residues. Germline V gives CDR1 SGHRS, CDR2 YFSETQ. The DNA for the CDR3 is TGCGCCGGCAGCTTGCTTGGGGGTGATGGCTACACCTTC. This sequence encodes CAGSLLGGDGYTF.

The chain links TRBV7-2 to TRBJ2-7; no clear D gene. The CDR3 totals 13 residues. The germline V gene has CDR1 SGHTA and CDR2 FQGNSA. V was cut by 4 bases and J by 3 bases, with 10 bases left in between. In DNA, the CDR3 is TGTGCCAGCAGCTCCTGGACCCTCTACGAGCAGTACTTC. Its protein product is CASSSWTLYEQYF.

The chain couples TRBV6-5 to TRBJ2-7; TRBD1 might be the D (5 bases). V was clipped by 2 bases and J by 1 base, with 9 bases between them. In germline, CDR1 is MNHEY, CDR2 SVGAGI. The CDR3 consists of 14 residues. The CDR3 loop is CASSYGAVSYEQYF. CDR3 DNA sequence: TGTGCCAGCAGTTACGGGGCGGTTTCCTACGAGCAGTACTTC.

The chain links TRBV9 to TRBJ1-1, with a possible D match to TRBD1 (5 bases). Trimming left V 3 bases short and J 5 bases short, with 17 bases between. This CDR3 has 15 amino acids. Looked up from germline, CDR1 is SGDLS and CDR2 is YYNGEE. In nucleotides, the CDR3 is TGTGCCAGCAGCGAGAGAGCTTCAGGGAAAACTGAAGCTTTCTTT. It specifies CASSERASGKTEAFF.

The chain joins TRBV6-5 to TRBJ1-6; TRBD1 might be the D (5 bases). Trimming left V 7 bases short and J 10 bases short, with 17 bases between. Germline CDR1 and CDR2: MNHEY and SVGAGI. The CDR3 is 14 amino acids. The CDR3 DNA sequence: TGTGCCAGCACCGGACAATTCGACGGGTCACCCCTCCACTTT. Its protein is CASTGQFDGSPLHF.

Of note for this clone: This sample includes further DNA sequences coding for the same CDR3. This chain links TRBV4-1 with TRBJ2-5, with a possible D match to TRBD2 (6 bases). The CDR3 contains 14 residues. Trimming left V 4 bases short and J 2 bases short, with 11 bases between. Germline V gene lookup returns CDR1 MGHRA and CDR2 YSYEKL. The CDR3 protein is CASSPGTSQETQYF. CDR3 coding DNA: TGCGCCAGCAGCCCCGGGACTTCGCAAGAGACCCAGTACTTC.

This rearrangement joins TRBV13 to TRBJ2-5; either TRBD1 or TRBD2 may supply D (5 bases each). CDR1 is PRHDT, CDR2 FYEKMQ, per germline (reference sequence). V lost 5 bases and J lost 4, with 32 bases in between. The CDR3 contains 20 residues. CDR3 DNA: TGTGCCAGCAGCCCCTTCGGGTATGGGGCTCCCCAGGAGGTCTCAGAGACCCAGTACTTC. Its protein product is CASSPFGYGAPQEVSETQYF.

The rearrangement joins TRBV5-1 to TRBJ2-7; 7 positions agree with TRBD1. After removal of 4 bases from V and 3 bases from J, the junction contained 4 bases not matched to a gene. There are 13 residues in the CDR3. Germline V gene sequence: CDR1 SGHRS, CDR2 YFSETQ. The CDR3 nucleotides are TGCGCCAGCAGCGACAGGGTAAACTACGAGCAGTACTTC. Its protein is CASSDRVNYEQYF.

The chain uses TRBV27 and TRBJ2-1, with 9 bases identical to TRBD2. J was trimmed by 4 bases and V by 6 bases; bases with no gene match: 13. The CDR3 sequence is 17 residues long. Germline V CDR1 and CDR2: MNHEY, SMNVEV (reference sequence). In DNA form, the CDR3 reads TGTGCCAGCAGAAAAATGGCTAGCGGGGAGAAATACAATGAGCAGTTCTTC. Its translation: CASRKMASGEKYNEQFF.

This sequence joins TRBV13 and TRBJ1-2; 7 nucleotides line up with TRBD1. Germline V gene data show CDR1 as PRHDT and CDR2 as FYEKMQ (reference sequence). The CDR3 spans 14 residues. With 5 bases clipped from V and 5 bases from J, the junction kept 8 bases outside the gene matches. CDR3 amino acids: CASSVWDSNYGYTF. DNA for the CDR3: TGTGCCAGCAGCGTCTGGGACAGCAATTATGGCTACACCTTC. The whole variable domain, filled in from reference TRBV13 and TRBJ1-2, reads AAGVIQSPRHLIKEKRETATLKCYPIPRHDTVYWYQQGPGQDPQFLISFYEKMQSDKGSIPDRFSAQQFSDYHSELNMSSLELGDSALYFCASSVWDSNYGYTFGSGTRLTVV.

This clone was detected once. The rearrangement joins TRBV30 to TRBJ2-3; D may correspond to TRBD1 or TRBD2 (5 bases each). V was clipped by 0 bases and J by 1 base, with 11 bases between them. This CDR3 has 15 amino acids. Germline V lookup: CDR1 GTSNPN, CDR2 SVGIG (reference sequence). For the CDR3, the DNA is TGTGCCTGGAGTGTAGGGGTCGGGGGCACAGATACGCAGTATTTT. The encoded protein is CAWSVGVGGTDTQYF.

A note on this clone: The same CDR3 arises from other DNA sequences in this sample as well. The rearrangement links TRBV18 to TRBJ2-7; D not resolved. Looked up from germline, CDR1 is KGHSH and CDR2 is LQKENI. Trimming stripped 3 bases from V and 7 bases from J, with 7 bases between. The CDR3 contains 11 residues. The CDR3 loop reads CASSPAEEQYF. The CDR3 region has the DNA TGTGCCAGCTCACCGGCGGAAGAGCAGTACTTC. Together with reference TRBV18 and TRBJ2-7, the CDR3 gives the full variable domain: NAGVMQNPRHLVRRRGQEARLRCSPMKGHSHVYWYRQLPEEGLKFMVYLQKENIIDESGMPKERFSAEFPKEGPSILRIQQVVRGDSAAYFCASSPAEEQYFGPGTRLTVT.

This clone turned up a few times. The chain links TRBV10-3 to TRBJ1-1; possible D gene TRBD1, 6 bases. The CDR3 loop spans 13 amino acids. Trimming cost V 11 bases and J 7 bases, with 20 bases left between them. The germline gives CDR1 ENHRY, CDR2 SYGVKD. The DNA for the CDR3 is TGTGCCGGAGCTGGAGGGGGGGGCCTTGAAGCTTTCTTT. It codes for CAGAGGGGLEAFF.

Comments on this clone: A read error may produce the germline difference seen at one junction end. As DNA, the CDR3 is TGTGCCAGTAGTATGTCCAGCTTTGACCCCGGGGAGCTGCTTTTT. Translated: CASSMSSFDPGELLF. V is TRBV19 and J is TRBJ2-2, with a weak D call TRBD2 (5 bases). Germline V gene data show CDR1 as LNHDA and CDR2 as SQIVND (reference sequence). CDR3 length equals 15 residues. The full variable domain, in which reference TRBV19 and TRBJ2-2 provide the parts outside the CDR3, is DGGITQSPKYLFRKEGQNVTLSCEQNLNHDAMYWYRQDPGQGLRLIYYSQIVNDFQKGDIAEGYSVSREKKESFPLTVTSAQKNPTAFYLCASSMSSFDPGELLFGEGSRLTVL.

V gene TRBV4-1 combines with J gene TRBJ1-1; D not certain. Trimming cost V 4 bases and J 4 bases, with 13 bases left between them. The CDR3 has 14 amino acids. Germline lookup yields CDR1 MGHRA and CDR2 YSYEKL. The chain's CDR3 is CASSLSAVPTEAFF. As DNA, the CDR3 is TGCGCCAGCAGCCTTTCTGCCGTACCCACTGAAGCTTTCTTT.

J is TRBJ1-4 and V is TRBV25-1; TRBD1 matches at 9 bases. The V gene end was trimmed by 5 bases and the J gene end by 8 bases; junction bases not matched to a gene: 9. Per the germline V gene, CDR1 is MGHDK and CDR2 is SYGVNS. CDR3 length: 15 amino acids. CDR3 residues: CASSLSDRGGEKLFF. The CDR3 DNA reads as TGTGCCAGCAGTCTCTCGGACAGGGGCGGGGAAAAACTGTTTTTT.

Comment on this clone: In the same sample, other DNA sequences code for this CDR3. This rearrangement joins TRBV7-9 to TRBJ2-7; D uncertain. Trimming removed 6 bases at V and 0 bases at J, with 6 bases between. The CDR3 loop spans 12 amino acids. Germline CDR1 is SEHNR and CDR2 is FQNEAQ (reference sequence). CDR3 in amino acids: CASRGLSYEQYF. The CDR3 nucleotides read TGTGCCAGCAGAGGTCTCTCCTACGAGCAGTACTTC.